A single sample is the source of the 27 T cell receptor beta chains below, sequenced in a study of shared clonotypes between healthy human individuals. This table comes from immunoSEQ multiplex PCR, and its TCRdb copy is limited to in-frame clones, with some not included. The sample includes nearly 1 million clones, about three quarters of them seen just once. The sample consisted of memory CD4+ T cells sorted from blood. As to subset: CD45RA-negative fraction. Source of these receptors: a young man in good health.

The rearrangement uses TRBV28 and TRBJ2-7; 7 bases are a match to TRBD1. The germline gives CDR1 MDHEN, CDR2 SYDVKM. This CDR3 comprises 11 residues. CDR3 sequence reads: CAVGTAYEQYF. The CDR3 nucleotides are TGTGCTGTAGGGACAGCCTACGAGCAGTACTTC.

The chain recombines TRBV4-1 with TRBJ1-4; unclear D gene. V gave up 5 bases and J gave up 8 bases, with 15 bases separating them. CDR1 and CDR2 (germline): MGHRA, YSYEKL. CDR3 length equals 14 residues. The CDR3 DNA sequence: TGCGCCAGCAGCTCCTATGAAAGGGCCGAAAAACTGTTTTTT. Encoded protein: CASSSYERAEKLFF.

J is TRBJ1-5 and V is TRBV5-4; D gene ambiguous. Germline V gene sequence: CDR1 SGHNT, CDR2 YYREEE (reference sequence). There are 13 residues in the CDR3. V lost 0 bases, J lost 5 bases, and 6 bases lay in between. The CDR3 loop is CASSLEVDQPQHF. CDR3 DNA sequence: TGTGCCAGCAGCTTGGAGGTAGATCAGCCCCAGCATTTT.

The chain has TRBV28 and TRBJ1-2, with unresolved D. V shed 6 bases and J shed 4 bases, with 12 bases lying between them. CDR1 is MDHEN and CDR2 is SYDVKM in the germline V gene. This CDR3 region has 13 residues. In DNA, the CDR3 is TGTGCCAGCAGCCCCCGGGCAGTCTATGGCTACACCTTC. It is translated as CASSPRAVYGYTF.

This clone was seen just once. The V and J genes are TRBV27 and TRBJ2-1, with TRBD2 matching 9 bases. Germline values: CDR1 MNHEY, CDR2 SMNVEV (reference sequence). After removal of 5 bases from V and 13 bases from J, the junction contained 6 bases not matched to a gene. This CDR3 has 12 residues. This CDR3 is CASSPLAGRQFF. DNA of the CDR3: TGTGCCAGCAGTCCACTAGCGGGCAGACAGTTCTTC.

V usage is TRBV7-2 and J usage is TRBJ1-2; 11 nucleotides align to TRBD1. With V trimmed by 6 bases and J by 8 bases, 11 bases remained unmatched. This CDR3 comprises 15 residues. CDR1 is SGHTA and CDR2 is FQGNSA in the germline V gene. This chain's CDR3 is CASRAPGTGGRGYTF. The DNA for the CDR3 is TGTGCCAGCAGGGCTCCCGGGACAGGGGGACGAGGCTACACCTTC.

V is TRBV19 and J is TRBJ2-1; 13 bases align to TRBD2. Trimming removed 3 bases from V and 5 bases from J; junction bases left unmatched: 4. Germline V gives CDR1 LNHDA, CDR2 SQIVND (reference sequence). This CDR3 is 16 amino acids long. This CDR3 is CASSMTGLAGDNEQFF. The CDR3 DNA reads TGTGCCAGTAGTATGACAGGACTAGCGGGAGACAATGAGCAGTTCTTC.

This clone turned up a few times. The V and J genes are TRBV7-9 and TRBJ1-5; 8 bases map to TRBD1. The CDR3 runs 12 residues. The V gene's germline CDR1 is SEHNR and CDR2 FQNEAQ (reference sequence). The trim removed 11 bases at V and 2 bases at J, leaving 2 bases unmatched. The CDR3 bases are TGTGCCTCGGGACAGGGCAATCAGCCCCAGCATTTT. Translating gives CASGQGNQPQHF. The entire variable domain, with the rest obtained from reference TRBV7-9 and TRBJ1-5, is as follows: DTGVSQNPRHKITKRGQNVTFRCDPISEHNRLYWYRQTLGQGPEFLTYFQNEAQLEKSRLLSDRFSAERPKGSFSTLEIQRTEQGDSAMYLCASGQGNQPQHFGDGTRLSIL.

This clone was counted only a few times. The genes are TRBV10-2 and TRBJ2-1; 12 bases agree with TRBD2. Germline V lookup: CDR1 WSHSY, CDR2 SAAADI. This CDR3 has 17 residues. V was clipped by 3 bases and J by 7 bases; unmatched bases: 10. The DNA for the CDR3 is TGCGCCAGCAGTGATCATATCGGACTAGCGGGATCGAATGAGCAGTTCTTC. It specifies CASSDHIGLAGSNEQFF.

The rearrangement uses TRBV5-1 and TRBJ2-7; the match to TRBD1 covers 8 bases. CDR3 length: 14 amino acids. The germline V gene has CDR1 SGHRS and CDR2 YFSETQ. V dropped 2 bases and J dropped 3; count of bases not matched to a gene: 4. In DNA, the CDR3 is TGCGCCAGCAGCTTATATGGACAGGGCTACGAGCAGTACTTC. The encoded protein is CASSLYGQGYEQYF.

V is TRBV30 and J is TRBJ1-4, with 9 bases that match TRBD1. With V trimmed by 8 bases and J by 8 bases, 6 bases remained unmatched. This CDR3 has 12 amino acids. The germline gives CDR1 GTSNPN, CDR2 SVGIG (reference sequence). CDR3 DNA: TGTGCCGCACAGGGGGCGGGGGAAAAACTGTTTTTT. This translates into CAAQGAGEKLFF.

CDR3 amino acids: CASSLDPSGRAGTGELFF. Here the CDR3 DNA reads TGTGCCAGCAGCTTGGATCCTAGCGGGAGGGCCGGTACCGGGGAGCTGTTTTTT. The chain is built from TRBV5-4 and TRBJ2-2; TRBD2 matches 12 bases. The CDR3 has 18 residues. J was trimmed by 5 bases and V by 0 bases; bases with no gene match: 8. In germline, CDR1 is SGHNT, CDR2 YYREEE (reference sequence).

The J gene is TRBJ2-3, the V gene TRBV29-1; 8 positions agree with TRBD1. This CDR3 contains 13 residues. The germline gives CDR1 SQVTM, CDR2 ANQGSEA. The V gene end was trimmed by 3 bases and the J gene end by 6 bases; junction bases not matched to a gene: 5. CDR3 in amino acids: CSVERTGKDTQYF. Written as DNA, the CDR3 is TGCAGCGTTGAGCGGACAGGGAAGGATACGCAGTATTTT.

This clone turned up a few times. V is TRBV5-1 and J is TRBJ2-7; unclear D gene. CDR3 size: 12 residues. V gave up 4 bases and J gave up 3 bases, with 8 bases separating them. Germline values: CDR1 SGHRS, CDR2 YFSETQ. CDR3 nucleotide sequence: TGCGCCAGCAGCGCCACCCGCTACGAGCAGTACTTC. It codes for CASSATRYEQYF. Variable domain in full (rest from reference TRBV5-1 and TRBJ2-7): KAGVTQTPRYLIKTRGQQVTLSCSPISGHRSVSWYQQTPGQGLQFLFEYFSETQRNKGNFPGRFSGRQFSNSRSEMNVSTLELGDSALYLCASSATRYEQYFGPGTRLTVT.

The chain employs TRBV11-2 and TRBJ2-7; a weak D match, TRBD2 (5 bases). The CDR3 contains 12 residues. V was shortened by 1 base and J by 9 bases, with 10 bases between the two germline ends. Germline-derived CDR1 and CDR2 are SGHAT and FQNNGV. Written as DNA, the CDR3 is TGTGCCAGCAGCTTAGGGTGGGAGATGCAGTACTTC. It encodes CASSLGWEMQYF.

In its sample, this clone was seen once. This chain connects TRBV6-5 to TRBJ1-1, with TRBD1 matching over 8 bases. CDR1 is MNHEY and CDR2 is SVGAGI in the germline V gene. The CDR3 has 15 amino acids. Unmatched junction bases numbered 12, after V lost 7 bases and J lost 5 bases. CDR3 region: CASTRGAGGGTEAFF. The CDR3 coding sequence is TGTGCCAGCACTCGAGGGGCAGGGGGCGGAACTGAAGCTTTCTTT.

In the case of this clone: Given a much more abundant clone one base away, this may be a read error. The chain combines TRBV28 with TRBJ2-3; D is ambiguous. The CDR3 is 11 amino acids. The germline gives CDR1 MDHEN, CDR2 SYDVKM. The V end lost 6 bases, the J end lost 2 bases, and 3 bases lay between the germline ends. The CDR3 bases are TGTGCCAGCAGCTACACAGATACGCAGTATTTT. This encodes CASSYTDTQYF.

The genes are TRBV29-1 and TRBJ1-2; 9 bases match TRBD1. This CDR3 has 11 amino acids. Germline lookup yields CDR1 SQVTM and CDR2 ANQGSEA. The V and J ends lost 6 bases and 4 bases, in that order; junction bases with no gene match: 0. In DNA form, the CDR3 reads TGCAGCGTGACAGGGGGCTATGGCTACACCTTC. It specifies CSVTGGYGYTF.

This chain uses TRBV10-3 with TRBJ1-2; 8 nucleotides agree with TRBD1. CDR1 and CDR2 (germline): ENHRY, SYGVKD. The CDR3 totals 13 residues. Trimming cost V 8 bases and J 1 base; bases outside gene matches: 3. The CDR3 here is CAIGQGGNYGYTF. DNA for the CDR3: TGTGCCATCGGACAGGGTGGTAACTATGGCTACACCTTC.

Ten or more counts support this clone. Other DNA variants within this sample encode the same CDR3. This rearrangement joins TRBV28 to TRBJ1-1; a possible D gene is TRBD1 (6 bases). The germline V gene has CDR1 MDHEN and CDR2 SYDVKM. The germline V and J ends were trimmed by 6 bases and 2 bases, with 13 bases remaining between them. This CDR3 spans 14 amino acids. CDR3: CASRTGQRNTEAFF. CDR3 coding DNA: TGTGCCAGCAGGACCGGACAGAGAAACACTGAAGCTTTCTTT.

The chain joins TRBV4-1 to TRBJ2-2; 11 positions match TRBD1. CDR1 and CDR2 from the germline V gene are MGHRA and YSYEKL. J was trimmed by 6 bases and V by 1 base; bases with no gene match: 4. The CDR3 contains 16 residues. CDR3 sequence: CASSQVGTGGAGELFF. The DNA of the CDR3 is TGCGCCAGCAGCCAAGTTGGGACAGGGGGTGCCGGGGAGCTGTTTTTT.

This clone was seen once. V is TRBV28 and J is TRBJ1-4; TRBD1 might be the D (5 bases). The CDR3 consists of 16 residues. Trimming removed 2 bases at V and 7 bases at J, with 17 bases between. Germline CDR1 is MDHEN and CDR2 is SYDVKM. CDR3 DNA: TGTGCCAGCAGTTTAGCCCCGACAGTCATTGGTGAAAAACTGTTTTTT. Protein product: CASSLAPTVIGEKLFF.

The chain employs TRBV19 and TRBJ1-2; 9 bases fit TRBD1. Germline CDR1 and CDR2: LNHDA and SQIVND (reference sequence). V was clipped by 5 bases and J by 5 bases; unmatched bases: 6. The CDR3 runs 14 residues. The CDR3 DNA reads as TGTGCCAGTAGTCTACAGGGGGCGGGATATGGCTACACCTTC. Translation: CASSLQGAGYGYTF.

The J gene is TRBJ1-4, the V gene TRBV25-1; perhaps TRBD1 as D (5 bases). Trimming pared 6 bases from V and 0 bases from J, leaving 14 bases between. This CDR3 has 16 amino acids. Germline CDR1 reads MGHDK; CDR2 reads SYGVNS. This chain's CDR3 is CASSDWDSTTNEKLFF. Here the CDR3 DNA reads TGTGCCAGCAGCGACTGGGACTCAACAACTAATGAAAAACTGTTTTTT.

This clone was counted a single time. The chain couples TRBV21-1 to TRBJ2-3. TRBV21-1 is a documented pseudogene. This CDR3 has 15 amino acids. This CDR3 is CVLVRRGTQGDTQYF. In DNA form, the CDR3 reads TGTGTGTTGGTTAGGAGGGGAACCCAGGGGGATACGCAGTATTTT.

The chain links TRBV11-2 to TRBJ2-7, with D tentatively TRBD1 (5 bases). Per germline, CDR1 SGHAT and CDR2 FQNNGV. CDR3 length: 14 residues. V lost 1 base to trimming and J lost 3 bases, with 10 bases between them. The CDR3: CASSLAWGVYEQYF. CDR3 DNA sequence: TGTGCCAGCAGCTTAGCCTGGGGCGTCTACGAGCAGTACTTC.

The chain carries TRBV6-5 and TRBJ1-2; 7 bases line up with TRBD1. Germline CDR1 is MNHEY and CDR2 is SVGAGI. V was clipped by 6 bases and J by 4 bases; unmatched bases: 5. The CDR3 runs to 13 residues. The CDR3 here is CASSRDSLYGYTF. In DNA, the CDR3 is TGTGCCAGCAGCCGGGACAGTCTCTATGGCTACACCTTC.